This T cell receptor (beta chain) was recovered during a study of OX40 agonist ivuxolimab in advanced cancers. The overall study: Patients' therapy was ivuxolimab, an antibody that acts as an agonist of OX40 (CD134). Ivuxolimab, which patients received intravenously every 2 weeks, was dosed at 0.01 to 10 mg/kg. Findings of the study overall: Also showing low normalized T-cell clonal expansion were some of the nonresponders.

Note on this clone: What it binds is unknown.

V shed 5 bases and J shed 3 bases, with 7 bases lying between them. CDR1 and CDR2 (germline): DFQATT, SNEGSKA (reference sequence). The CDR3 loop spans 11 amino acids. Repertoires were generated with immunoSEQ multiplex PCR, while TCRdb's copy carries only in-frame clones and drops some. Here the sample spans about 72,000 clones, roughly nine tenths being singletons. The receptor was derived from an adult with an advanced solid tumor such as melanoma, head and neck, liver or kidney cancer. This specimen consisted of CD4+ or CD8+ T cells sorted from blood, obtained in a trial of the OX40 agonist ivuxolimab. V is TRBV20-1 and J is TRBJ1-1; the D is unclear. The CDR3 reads CSAPVDTEAFF. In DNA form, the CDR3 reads TGCAGTGCTCCGGTGGACACTGAAGCTTTCTTT.